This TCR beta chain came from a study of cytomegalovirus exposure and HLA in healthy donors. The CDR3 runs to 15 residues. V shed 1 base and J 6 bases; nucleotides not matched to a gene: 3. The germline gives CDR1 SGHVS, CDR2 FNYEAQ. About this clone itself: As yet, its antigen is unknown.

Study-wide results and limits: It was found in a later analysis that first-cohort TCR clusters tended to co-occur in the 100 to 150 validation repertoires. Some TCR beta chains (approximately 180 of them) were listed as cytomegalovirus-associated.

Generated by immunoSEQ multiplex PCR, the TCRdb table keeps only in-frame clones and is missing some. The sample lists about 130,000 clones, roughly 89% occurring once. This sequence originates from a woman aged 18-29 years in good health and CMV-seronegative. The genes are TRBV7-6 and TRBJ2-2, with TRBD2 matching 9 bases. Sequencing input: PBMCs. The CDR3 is CASSLELAGAGELFF. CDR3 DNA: TGTGCCAGCAGCTTAGAATTAGCGGGAGCCGGGGAGCTGTTTTTT.